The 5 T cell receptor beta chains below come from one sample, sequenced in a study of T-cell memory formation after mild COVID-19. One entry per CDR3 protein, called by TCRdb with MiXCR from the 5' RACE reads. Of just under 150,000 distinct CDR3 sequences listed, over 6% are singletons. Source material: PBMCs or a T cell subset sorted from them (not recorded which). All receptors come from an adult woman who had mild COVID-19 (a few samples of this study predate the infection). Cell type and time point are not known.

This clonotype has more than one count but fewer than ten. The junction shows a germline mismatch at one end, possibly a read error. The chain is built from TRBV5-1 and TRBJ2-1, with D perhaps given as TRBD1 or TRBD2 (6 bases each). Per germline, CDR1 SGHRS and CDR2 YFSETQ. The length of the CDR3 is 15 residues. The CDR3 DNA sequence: TGCGACAGCAGCGTAGGGGGGAGCTCCTACAATGAGCAGTTCTTC. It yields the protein CDSSVGGSSYNEQFF. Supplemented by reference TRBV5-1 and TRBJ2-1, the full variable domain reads KAGVTQTPRYLIKTRGQQVTLSCSPISGHRSVSWYQQTPGQGLQFLFEYFSETQRNKGNFPGRFSGRQFSNSRSEMNVSTLELGDSALYLCDSSVGGSSYNEQFFGPGTRLTVL.

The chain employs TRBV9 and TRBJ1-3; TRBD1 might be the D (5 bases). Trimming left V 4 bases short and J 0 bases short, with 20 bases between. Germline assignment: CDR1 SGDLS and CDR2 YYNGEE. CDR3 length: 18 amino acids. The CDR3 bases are TGTGCCAGCAGCCCACGAACCGGGACGACGGCCTCTGGAAACACCATATATTTT. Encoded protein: CASSPRTGTTASGNTIYF.

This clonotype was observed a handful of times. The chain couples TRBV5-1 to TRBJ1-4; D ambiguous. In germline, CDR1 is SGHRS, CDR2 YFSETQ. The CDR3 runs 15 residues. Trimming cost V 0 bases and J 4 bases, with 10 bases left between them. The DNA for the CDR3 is TGCGCCAGCAGCTTGGAACGCCACCGTAATGAAAAACTGTTTTTT. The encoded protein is CASSLERHRNEKLFF.

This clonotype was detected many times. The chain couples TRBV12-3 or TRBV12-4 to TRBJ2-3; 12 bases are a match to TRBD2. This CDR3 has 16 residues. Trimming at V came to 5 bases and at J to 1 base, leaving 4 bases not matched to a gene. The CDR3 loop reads CASSPGLAGRTDTQYF. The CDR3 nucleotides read TGTGCCAGCAGTCCCGGACTAGCGGGGCGCACAGATACGCAGTATTTT.

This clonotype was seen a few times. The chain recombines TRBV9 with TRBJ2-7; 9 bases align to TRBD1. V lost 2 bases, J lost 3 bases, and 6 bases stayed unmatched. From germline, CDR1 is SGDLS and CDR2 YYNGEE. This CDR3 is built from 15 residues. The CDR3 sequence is CASSVEGQGDYEQYF. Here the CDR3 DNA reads TGTGCCAGCAGCGTTGAGGGACAGGGCGACTACGAGCAGTACTTC.